This TCR beta chain came from a study of blood T cell repertoires in COVID-19. Authors' methods: The assay estimated nucleated cells by amplifying reference gene primers. Generated by immunoSEQ multiplex PCR, the TCRdb table keeps only in-frame clones and is missing some. The V and J calls and clone size were taken over from that table, and D and trimming were inferred from the DNA. The sample holds some 260,000 clones, about 81% seen once. This CDR3 has 14 amino acids. Looked up from germline, CDR1 is PRHDT and CDR2 is FYEKMQ (reference sequence). V lost 6 bases to trimming and J lost 0 bases, with 11 bases between them.

The rearrangement joins TRBV13 to TRBJ1-1, with D uncertain. The clonotype comes from a man aged 30 to 39 with acute COVID-19. Sequencing used PBMCs or T cells enriched from blood (not recorded which). CDR3 sequence (DNA): TGTGCCAGCAGATTTGGGCCTCTGAACACTGAAGCTTTCTTT. It yields the protein CASRFGPLNTEAFF. The complete variable domain, with remaining parts taken from reference TRBV13 and TRBJ1-1, reads AAGVIQSPRHLIKEKRETATLKCYPIPRHDTVYWYQQGPGQDPQFLISFYEKMQSDKGSIPDRFSAQQFSDYHSELNMSSLELGDSALYFCASRFGPLNTEAFFGQGTRLTVV.